The sequence of this T cell receptor beta chain was determined in a study of blood T cell repertoires in COVID-19. On the study more broadly: From T cells, B-cell-depleted T cells, or PBMCs came the material, which was cDNA or gDNA.

Produced via immunoSEQ multiplex PCR; TCRdb's table is partial and in-frame only. The sample includes about 260,000 clones, almost 90% seen only once; the top ten take about 11%. Germline CDR1 reads SNHLY; CDR2 reads FYNNEI. With 11 bases clipped from V and 0 bases from J, the junction kept 4 bases outside the gene matches. This CDR3 is built from 14 residues. The clonotype comes from a woman aged 25 to 39 with COVID-19, enrolled during active disease. Sequences were obtained from peripheral blood. The V call is TRBV2, the J call TRBJ2-3; 11 bases agree with TRBD2. DNA for the CDR3: TGTGCCGGGAGGACTAGCGGGAGCACAGATACGCAGTATTTT. It specifies CAGRTSGSTDTQYF.